Below, 14 T cell receptor beta chains from the same sample are listed, as sequenced in a study of cytomegalovirus exposure and HLA in healthy donors. Method: immunoSEQ multiplex PCR; TCRdb's copy keeps in-frame clones and lacks some. The repertoire holds some 160,000 clones, 90% to 95% seen once, with 0.55% to 0.8% in the top ten. Input material: PBMCs. These receptors all come from a man between 18 and 35 years old in good health and CMV-seronegative.

The chain has TRBV2 and TRBJ2-7, with TRBD1 identical over 7 bases. Trimming took 5 bases from V and 2 from J; bases not matched to a gene: 3. CDR1 is SNHLY, CDR2 FYNNEI, per germline. The CDR3 sequence is 13 residues long. CDR3 sequence: CASSRDRAYEQYF. The CDR3, as DNA: TGTGCCAGCAGTCGCGACAGGGCCTACGAGCAGTACTTC. Full variable domain (rest looked up from reference TRBV2 and TRBJ2-7): EPEVTQTPSHQVTQMGQEVILRCVPISNHLYFYWYRQILGQKVEFLVSFYNNEISEKSEIFDDQFSVERPDGSNFTLKIRSTKLEDSAMYFCASSRDRAYEQYFGPGTRLTVT.

The chain carries TRBV10-1 and TRBJ1-5; possible D gene TRBD1, 5 bases. Germline CDR1 is WNHNN and CDR2 is SYGVQD (reference sequence). This CDR3 has 18 amino acids. V gave up 11 bases and J gave up 1 base, with 27 bases separating them. The CDR3 DNA is TGCGCCGGCCGGAAATCCTGGGAGGCAGGGCAAAGCAATCAGCCCCAGCATTTT. Protein: CAGRKSWEAGQSNQPQHF.

The chain employs TRBV5-1 and TRBJ2-1, with 10 bases identical to TRBD2. Per germline, CDR1 SGHRS and CDR2 YFSETQ. Trimming took 1 base from V and 3 from J; bases not matched to a gene: 7. This CDR3 comprises 17 residues. The CDR3 DNA reads as TGCGCCAGCAGCTTGACCCAACTAGCGGGGCACTACAATGAGCAGTTCTTC. The encoded protein is CASSLTQLAGHYNEQFF.

The chain employs TRBV7-2 and TRBJ1-2; D might be TRBD1 (6 bases). With 5 bases removed from V and 2 bases from J, the gap between germline ends came to 15 bases. Germline V CDR1 and CDR2: SGHTA, FQGNSA. The CDR3 is 15 residues long. CDR3 DNA sequence: TGTGCCAGCAGCCCCGTCGGGGGGCTGAACTATGGCTACACCTTC. This gives the protein CASSPVGGLNYGYTF.

The chain has TRBV6-6 and TRBJ1-2; 8 nucleotides match TRBD1. The CDR3 runs to 13 residues. Germline trimming cut 8 bases from V and 4 bases from J; bases unmatched to any gene: 6. Germline V gives CDR1 MNHNY, CDR2 SVGAGI (reference sequence). CDR3 bases: TGTGCCAGCTGCGAGGACAGGGCCTATGGCTACACCTTC. Its translation: CASCEDRAYGYTF.

The V call is TRBV27, the J call TRBJ2-1; 9 nucleotides line up with TRBD2. The CDR3 contains 17 residues. Germline assignment: CDR1 MNHEY and CDR2 SMNVEV (reference sequence). V shed 2 bases, J shed 2 bases, and the junction held 7 bases outside the gene matches. The CDR3, as DNA: TGTGCCAGCAGTTTAGAAGGCGGGGGGGGCACCTACAATGAGCAGTTCTTC. It codes for CASSLEGGGGTYNEQFF.

In this sample, this clone turned up many times. The gene calls are TRBV5-1 and TRBJ2-1; possibly TRBD2 for D (5 bases). Trimming stripped 3 bases from V and 2 bases from J, with 6 bases between. Per the germline V gene, CDR1 is SGHRS and CDR2 is YFSETQ. The CDR3 extends over 13 amino acids. CDR3 coding DNA: TGCGCCAGCAGCTCCGGGGCCTACAATGAGCAGTTCTTC. This codes for CASSSGAYNEQFF.

This sequence joins TRBV5-1 and TRBJ1-2, with D maybe TRBD1 (5 bases). There are 12 residues in the CDR3. The germline V gene encodes CDR1 SGHRS and CDR2 YFSETQ. Deletions cut 2 bases from V and 8 bases from J, with 10 bases between. The CDR3 here is CASSLGDGGYTF. CDR3 DNA: TGCGCCAGCAGCTTAGGGGATGGAGGCTACACCTTC. Full variable domain (outside the CDR3, taken from reference TRBV5-1 and TRBJ1-2): KAGVTQTPRYLIKTRGQQVTLSCSPISGHRSVSWYQQTPGQGLQFLFEYFSETQRNKGNFPGRFSGRQFSNSRSEMNVSTLELGDSALYLCASSLGDGGYTFGSGTRLTVV.

This chain connects TRBV27 to TRBJ2-1; D gene uncertain. V was trimmed by 7 bases and J by 16 bases, leaving 23 bases between them. The CDR3 extends over 13 amino acids. CDR1 and CDR2 from the germline V gene are MNHEY and SMNVEV (reference sequence). This chain's CDR3 is CASNPSGERTVFF. CDR3 nucleotide sequence: TGTGCCAGCAACCCCTCCGGCGAGCGCACGGTCTTCTTC.

The rearrangement links TRBV19 to TRBJ1-2; 9 nucleotides line up with TRBD1. Per the germline V gene, CDR1 is LNHDA and CDR2 is SQIVND (reference sequence). The CDR3 is 13 amino acids. The V and J ends lost 10 bases and 5 bases, in that order; junction bases with no gene match: 8. CDR3 residues: CATKDRGAYGYTF. The CDR3 DNA follows: TGTGCCACTAAGGACAGGGGAGCTTATGGCTACACCTTC.

The genes are TRBV7-9 and TRBJ2-7; D unclear. CDR3 length equals 12 residues. Germline V CDR1 and CDR2: SEHNR, FQNEAQ (reference sequence). Trimming left V 4 bases short and J 6 bases short, with 10 bases between. The CDR3 here is CASSSHQSEQYV. DNA of the CDR3: TGTGCCAGCAGCTCTCACCAGAGCGAGCAGTACGTC.

This clone was seen a handful of times. The CDR3 loop is CASSPAPSQPQHF. The CDR3, as DNA: TGTGCCAGCAGCCCAGCCCCTAGTCAGCCCCAGCATTTT. The chain has TRBV6-4 and TRBJ1-5, with D unresolved. CDR3 length equals 13 residues. Deletions cut 6 bases from V and 6 bases from J, with 12 bases between. Germline V lookup: CDR1 MRHNA, CDR2 SNTAGT.

The rearrangement links TRBV29-1 to TRBJ2-7; 8 positions agree with TRBD2. Germline V gives CDR1 SQVTM, CDR2 ANQGSEA. There are 15 residues in the CDR3. V dropped 4 bases and J dropped 0; count of bases not matched to a gene: 8. The CDR3 sequence is CSVVSAGGFSYEQYF. DNA for the CDR3: TGCAGCGTTGTGAGCGCGGGGGGTTTCTCCTACGAGCAGTACTTC.

The sample holds a few counts of this clone. J is TRBJ1-2 and V is TRBV6-5, with TRBD1 identical over 8 bases. J was trimmed by 8 bases and V by 6 bases; bases with no gene match: 8. CDR3 length: 13 amino acids. CDR1 is MNHEY, CDR2 SVGAGI, per germline. The CDR3, as DNA: TGTGCCAGCAGGGCCGGGACAGGAATAGGCTACACCTTC. Encoded protein: CASRAGTGIGYTF.